This passage covers 2 T cell receptor beta chains from one sample sequenced in a study of blood T cell repertoires in COVID-19. The assay was immunoSEQ multiplex PCR, and TCRdb's table has in-frame clones only and misses some. The sample contains around 100,000 clones, over 75% of which appear only once. Sequenced sample: peripheral blood. The receptors derive from a woman aged 65 to 85 who had recovered from COVID-19.

This chain links TRBV9 with TRBJ1-4; no clear D gene. V lost 0 bases and J 7 bases, leaving 10 bases between the germline ends. The CDR3 contains 14 residues. The germline CDR1 and CDR2 sequences are SGDLS and YYNGEE. CDR3 sequence reads: CASSVGWRSEKLFF. For the CDR3, the DNA is TGTGCCAGCAGCGTAGGCTGGAGGAGTGAAAAACTGTTTTTT.

The sample holds one count of this clone. The J gene is TRBJ1-6, the V gene TRBV3-1 (or the pseudogene TRBV3-2), with TRBD1 as a possible D gene (5 bases). Trimming removed 0 bases at V and 11 bases at J, with 17 bases between. The CDR3 length is 16 residues. Germline values: CDR1 LGHDT, CDR2 YNNKEL (reference sequence). The CDR3 DNA reads as TGTGCCAGCAGCCAAGACCCAGCGGGGGGAAAGGCACCCCTCCACTTT. This sequence encodes CASSQDPAGGKAPLHF.